This entry lists 18 T cell receptor beta chains sequenced from one sample in a study of cytomegalovirus exposure and HLA in healthy donors. Primers: 60 Vbeta forward and 13 Jbeta reverse. Assay: immunoSEQ multiplex PCR; the TCRdb copy retains only in-frame clones and omits some. The data show some 130,000 clones, about 71% seen once. Sequencing was performed on PBMCs. The source of these receptors is a woman aged 60-70 years in good health and CMV-seropositive.

The chain couples TRBV6-5 to TRBJ1-1; D unclear. The CDR3 runs to 13 residues. V gave up 0 bases and J gave up 5 bases, with 7 bases separating them. In germline, CDR1 is MNHEY, CDR2 SVGAGI. CDR3: CASSYSLDTEAFF. In DNA form, the CDR3 reads TGTGCCAGCAGTTACTCTTTAGATACTGAAGCTTTCTTT.

The chain couples TRBV5-4 to TRBJ2-7; the match to TRBD2 covers 11 bases. CDR3 size: 16 residues. V lost 4 bases and J lost 2; bases outside the gene matches: 8. CDR1 and CDR2 from the germline V gene are SGHNT and YYREEE (reference sequence). The CDR3 region is CASSPPGLAGPYEQYF. CDR3 DNA sequence: TGTGCCAGCAGCCCCCCTGGACTAGCGGGTCCCTACGAGCAGTACTTC.

The rearrangement joins TRBV15 to TRBJ2-1, with a tentative D call TRBD2 (5 bases). The germline V gene has CDR1 LNHNV and CDR2 YYDKDF (reference sequence). The CDR3 is 14 residues long. With 6 bases removed from V and 2 bases from J, the gap between germline ends came to 11 bases. In nucleotides, the CDR3 is TGTGCCACCAGATATGGGAGTACCTACAATGAGCAGTTCTTC. Protein: CATRYGSTYNEQFF.

The genes are TRBV7-9 and TRBJ1-1; D unresolved. V lost 1 base and J 7 bases, leaving 13 bases between the germline ends. There are 14 residues in the CDR3. The germline gives CDR1 SEHNR, CDR2 FQNEAQ (reference sequence). The CDR3 spells CASSLDQWAIEAFF. CDR3 in DNA: TGTGCCAGCAGCTTAGATCAATGGGCCATTGAAGCTTTCTTT.

The rearrangement uses TRBV5-1 and TRBJ2-3; a possible D gene is TRBD2 (6 bases). The V end lost 7 bases, the J end lost 2 bases, and 20 bases lay between the germline ends. There are 16 residues in the CDR3. Per germline, CDR1 SGHRS and CDR2 YFSETQ. Here the CDR3 DNA reads TGCGCCAGCCGCATGGGCGGGGTCCGAACCACAGATACGCAGTATTTT. It encodes CASRMGGVRTTDTQYF.

CDR3 protein: CSGGEETQYF. In nucleotides, the CDR3 is TGCAGCGGAGGTGAAGAGACCCAGTACTTC. The chain has TRBV29-1 and TRBJ2-5; D gene uncertain. The germline V gene has CDR1 SQVTM and CDR2 ANQGSEA. V lost 7 bases, J lost 3 bases, and 6 bases lay in between. This CDR3 is 10 amino acids long. Looking up the rest from reference TRBV29-1 and TRBJ2-5 gives the full variable domain: SAVISQKPSRDICQRGTSLTIQCQVDSQVTMMFWYRQQPGQSLTLIATANQGSEATYESGFVIDKFPISRPNLTFSTLTVSNMSPEDSSIYLCSGGEETQYFGPGTRLLVL.

This chain links TRBV28 with TRBJ1-4; 7 bases agree with TRBD1. The CDR3 totals 15 residues. Losses at the gene ends were 5 bases for V and 3 bases for J; bases not matched to a gene: 6. Per germline, CDR1 MDHEN and CDR2 SYDVKM. In DNA form, the CDR3 reads TGTGCCAGCAGTACAGGGGCCCCTTCTAATGAAAAACTGTTTTTT. Its protein is CASSTGAPSNEKLFF.

The rearrangement links TRBV9 to TRBJ2-5; TRBD1 aligns across 8 bases. CDR3 length equals 14 residues. With V trimmed by 7 bases and J by 5 bases, 10 bases remained unmatched. CDR1 SGDLS and CDR2 YYNGEE come from the germline V gene. The CDR3 DNA is TGTGCCAGCGGAAGGACAGGGAGTAGCGAGACCCAGTACTTC. Protein product: CASGRTGSSETQYF.

In its sample, this clone was seen a few times. This sequence joins TRBV6-5 and TRBJ1-5; D is unresolved. The V end was cut by 5 bases, the J end by 4 bases, with 6 bases between. Germline V CDR1 and CDR2: MNHEY, SVGAGI. This CDR3 is 12 amino acids long. The DNA for the CDR3 is TGTGCCAGCAGTCAGAGGAATCAGCCCCAGCATTTT. Its translation: CASSQRNQPQHF.

Concerning this clone itself: One end of the junction fails to match germline, which may point to a read error. This chain uses TRBV7-7 with TRBJ2-5; 10 positions agree with TRBD2. Germline V gives CDR1 SSHAT, CDR2 FNYEAQ (reference sequence). CDR3 size: 15 residues. The CDR3 region has the DNA TGTGCTAGCAGCTTCAGCGGGAGGGACCATGAGACCCAGTACTTC. Its translation: CASSFSGRDHETQYF.

This chain links TRBV5-1 with TRBJ2-1, with TRBD2 matching 9 bases. This CDR3 contains 15 residues. V shed 5 bases, J shed 1 base, and the junction held 4 bases outside the gene matches. Looked up from germline, CDR1 is SGHRS and CDR2 is YFSETQ. CDR3 DNA sequence: TGCGCCAGCAGGGGACTAGCCGGGTCCTACAATGAGCAGTTCTTC. Its protein is CASRGLAGSYNEQFF. The entire variable domain, with the rest obtained from reference TRBV5-1 and TRBJ2-1, is as follows: KAGVTQTPRYLIKTRGQQVTLSCSPISGHRSVSWYQQTPGQGLQFLFEYFSETQRNKGNFPGRFSGRQFSNSRSEMNVSTLELGDSALYLCASRGLAGSYNEQFFGPGTRLTVL.

This rearrangement joins TRBV11-2 to TRBJ2-7; perhaps TRBD1 as D (6 bases). Trimming shortened V by 2 bases and J by 4 bases, and 9 bases separated the two germline ends. The germline CDR1 and CDR2 sequences are SGHAT and FQNNGV. CDR3 size: 13 residues. CDR3 bases: TGTGCCAGCAGCTTATCGCAGGGGTACGAGCAGTACTTC. It specifies CASSLSQGYEQYF.

This chain connects TRBV7-3 to TRBJ2-3; tentative D call: TRBD2 (5 bases). CDR3 size: 14 residues. CDR1 and CDR2 (germline): SGHTA, FQGTGA. Trimming removed 8 bases from V and 0 bases from J, with 12 bases in between. CDR3 sequence reads: CASSSGTSTDTQYF. CDR3 bases: TGTGCCAGCTCAAGCGGAACTAGCACAGATACGCAGTATTTT.

This chain links TRBV11-3 with TRBJ1-1; D is possibly TRBD1 (5 bases). The CDR3 is 13 residues long. Per the germline V gene, CDR1 is SGHNT and CDR2 is YENEEA. The V end was cut by 4 bases, the J end by 11 bases, with 17 bases between. In nucleotides, the CDR3 is TGTGCCAGCAGCTCGGGGGGGACGTCCGGGGCTTTCTTT. Its protein is CASSSGGTSGAFF. The whole variable domain, filled in from reference TRBV11-3 and TRBJ1-1, reads EAGVVQSPRYKIIEKKQPVAFWCNPISGHNTLYWYLQNLGQGPELLIRYENEEAVDDSQLPKDRFSAERLKGVDSTLKIQPAELGDSAVYLCASSSGGTSGAFFGQGTRLTVV.

This clone has only one observation. V is TRBV9 and J is TRBJ1-1, with no clear D. Between the trimmed V and J ends, which lost 3 bases and 1 base, there was a span of 10 bases. In germline, CDR1 is SGDLS, CDR2 YYNGEE. This CDR3 is built from 14 residues. CDR3 coding DNA: TGTGCCAGCAGCGCCCGTTCAGGGAACACTGAAGCTTTCTTT. Protein: CASSARSGNTEAFF.

This clone turned up a few times. The chain employs TRBV15 and TRBJ1-1; 9 bases map to TRBD1. V dropped 7 bases and J dropped 0; count of bases not matched to a gene: 9. CDR3 length: 16 amino acids. Germline-derived CDR1 and CDR2 are LNHNV and YYDKDF (reference sequence). CDR3 DNA: TGTGCCACCAATCCCAGGACAGGGGCAATGAACACTGAAGCTTTCTTT. This gives the protein CATNPRTGAMNTEAFF.

This clone was counted only a few times. The J gene is TRBJ1-4, the V gene TRBV4-1; D unclear. The length of the CDR3 is 14 residues. The V and J ends lost 2 bases and 10 bases respectively, with 14 bases between them. Germline CDR1 is MGHRA and CDR2 is YSYEKL. The CDR3 loop reads CASSQREEEGKLFF. In nucleotides, the CDR3 is TGCGCCAGCAGCCAAAGGGAGGAGGAAGGAAAACTGTTTTTT.

This clone appeared a few times. The CDR3 sequence is CASRRGLDTEAFF. The CDR3 region has the DNA TGTGCCAGCAGAAGGGGGCTTGACACTGAAGCTTTCTTT. The chain uses TRBV28 and TRBJ1-1, with TRBD1 matching over 7 bases. The CDR3 sequence is 13 residues long. The V and J ends lost 6 bases and 3 bases, in that order; junction bases with no gene match: 4. Germline V lookup: CDR1 MDHEN, CDR2 SYDVKM.